The rows below give T cell receptor beta chains drawn from one sample of a study of T-cell reconstitution after alpha-beta-depleted transplantation in children. In TCRdb, the PCR reads were re-called with MiXCR into one record per CDR3 protein. The profile shows about a million distinct CDR3 sequences, about 26% of them singletons. Sequenced material: PBMCs, mostly from graft donor cells, taken 360 days after TCRalphabeta/CD19-depleted stem cell transplant. The receptors stem from a boy in the first two years of life who had a stem cell transplant for SCID, so the T cells may come from the graft donor. Both conserved end residues are trimmed from each CDR3. Fields, in order: J gene, V gene, D gene, CDR3 protein. D genes are given only for firm matches.

J gene: TRBJ2-7; V gene: TRBV15; D gene: NA; CDR3 protein: ATSTRYLEQY
J gene: TRBJ1-6; V gene: TRBV12-3/TRBV12-4; D gene: NA; CDR3 protein: ASRTGFLSPLH
J gene: TRBJ2-7; V gene: TRBV5-1; D gene: NA; CDR3 protein: ASSLVPADEQY
J gene: TRBJ1-1; V gene: TRBV4-2; D gene: NA; CDR3 protein: ASSLEGEYEAF
J gene: TRBJ2-1; V gene: TRBV9; D gene: NA; CDR3 protein: ASSATPAPYNEQF
J gene: TRBJ2-7; V gene: TRBV28; D gene: TRBD1; CDR3 protein: ASSPDREGSYEQY
J gene: TRBJ2-6; V gene: TRBV20-1; D gene: NA; CDR3 protein: SASRGAAGANVLT
J gene: TRBJ2-3; V gene: TRBV7-3; D gene: NA; CDR3 protein: ASSPPGKDTQY
J gene: TRBJ1-1; V gene: TRBV29-1; D gene: NA; CDR3 protein: SVVSQFNTEAF
J gene: TRBJ2-1; V gene: TRBV2; D gene: NA; CDR3 protein: ASTSRGYNEQF
J gene: TRBJ1-1; V gene: TRBV4-2; D gene: NA; CDR3 protein: ASSQTGRKGTEAF
J gene: TRBJ2-7; V gene: TRBV7-9; D gene: NA; CDR3 protein: ASSRTLGEQY
J gene: TRBJ2-1; V gene: TRBV19; D gene: TRBD1; CDR3 protein: ASRDSAYNEQF
J gene: TRBJ2-1; V gene: TRBV9; D gene: TRBD2; CDR3 protein: ASSVAAGQYNEQF
J gene: TRBJ2-6; V gene: TRBV6-5; D gene: NA; CDR3 protein: ASSYLYPGANVLT
J gene: TRBJ2-4; V gene: TRBV2; D gene: NA; CDR3 protein: ASSKENIQY
J gene: TRBJ2-4; V gene: TRBV5-6; D gene: NA; CDR3 protein: ASSPAQSDGGRENIQY
J gene: TRBJ2-4; V gene: TRBV6-5; D gene: TRBD1; CDR3 protein: ASSFHLTGAKNIQY
J gene: TRBJ1-1; V gene: TRBV9; D gene: NA; CDR3 protein: ASGPLGTEAF
J gene: TRBJ2-5; V gene: TRBV20-1; D gene: TRBD2; CDR3 protein: SAPLAGGETQY
J gene: TRBJ2-2; V gene: TRBV3-1; D gene: TRBD2; CDR3 protein: ASRYGLAGYGELF
J gene: TRBJ2-5; V gene: TRBV2; D gene: TRBD2; CDR3 protein: ASSDSIAGSSETQY
J gene: TRBJ2-5; V gene: TRBV6-5; D gene: NA; CDR3 protein: ASSYSSGQTTGETQY
J gene: TRBJ1-1; V gene: TRBV12-3/TRBV12-4; D gene: TRBD1; CDR3 protein: ASSSLRTGGTEAF
J gene: TRBJ2-2; V gene: TRBV20-1; D gene: NA; CDR3 protein: SARSASTGELF
J gene: TRBJ1-5; V gene: TRBV20-1; D gene: NA; CDR3 protein: SIPGLGTQPQH
J gene: TRBJ2-7; V gene: TRBV12-3/TRBV12-4; D gene: NA; CDR3 protein: ASSFETNAAKEQY
J gene: TRBJ2-7; V gene: TRBV2; D gene: TRBD1; CDR3 protein: ASRKISGQGSHEQY
J gene: TRBJ1-5; V gene: TRBV20-1; D gene: NA; CDR3 protein: SARGFDNQPQH
J gene: TRBJ2-7; V gene: TRBV20-1; D gene: TRBD2; CDR3 protein: SAPGRLAGVEQY
J gene: TRBJ1-2; V gene: TRBV21-1; D gene: NA; CDR3 protein: ASSKGGGQGQDYGYT
J gene: TRBJ1-1; V gene: TRBV4-1; D gene: NA; CDR3 protein: ASSQPRRGIGNTEAF
J gene: TRBJ2-3; V gene: TRBV12-3/TRBV12-4; D gene: NA; CDR3 protein: ASSFRVLRGTQY
J gene: TRBJ2-7; V gene: TRBV7-7; D gene: NA; CDR3 protein: ASSWSLEDEQY
J gene: TRBJ2-7; V gene: TRBV10-3; D gene: NA; CDR3 protein: AISESTGTYEQY
J gene: TRBJ2-7; V gene: TRBV5-1; D gene: NA; CDR3 protein: ASSLATSSLNEQY
J gene: TRBJ2-1; V gene: TRBV13; D gene: NA; CDR3 protein: ASSPQRVNNEQF
J gene: TRBJ2-5; V gene: TRBV29-1; D gene: NA; CDR3 protein: SVDQTGQETQY
J gene: TRBJ2-5; V gene: TRBV6-5; D gene: NA; CDR3 protein: ASSYGRGRSRETQY
J gene: TRBJ1-1; V gene: TRBV12-3/TRBV12-4; D gene: TRBD1; CDR3 protein: ASSPTGRGHLNTEAF
J gene: TRBJ1-1; V gene: TRBV5-1; D gene: NA; CDR3 protein: ASSLVSENTEAF